The 16 T cell receptor beta chains below all came from one sample that was sequenced in a study of blood T cells in healthy people across ages. Primers used in a second PCR of roughly 7 to 12 cycles were a sample-barcoded 5' primer and a J-beta primer mix. TCRdb used MiXCR to reprocess the 5' RACE reads, holding one entry per CDR3 protein. In the table there are roughly 1.5 million distinct CDR3 sequences, under 55% of which are singletons. Sequencing was performed on blood. These receptors all come from a young woman in good health.

Only a few counts were recorded for this clonotype. The V gene is TRBV21-1, the J gene TRBJ2-3; the D call of TRBD2 is as the table states it, not checked on the DNA. TRBV21-1 counts as a pseudogene. The CDR3 is made up of 16 amino acids. CDR3 in amino acids: CASSKNLRETTDTQYF. CDR3 in DNA: TGTGCCAGCAGCAAAAATTTGCGGGAGACCACAGATACGCAGTATTTT.

The chain uses TRBV27 and TRBJ2-3, with D perhaps matching TRBD2 (5 bases). V was cut by 5 bases and J by 2 bases, with 11 bases left in between. The CDR3 is 14 amino acids. Germline CDR1 MNHEY, CDR2 SMNVEV (reference sequence). This CDR3 reads CASSHWRATDTQYF. CDR3 DNA: TGTGCCAGCAGTCACTGGCGGGCCACAGATACGCAGTATTTT.

This clonotype came up once. V usage is TRBV7-9 and J usage is TRBJ1-1; D is unclear. In germline, CDR1 is SEHNR, CDR2 FQNEAQ (reference sequence). The CDR3 covers 13 residues. Between the trimmed V and J ends, which lost 7 bases and 1 base, there was a span of 10 bases. The DNA for the CDR3 is TGTGCCAGCACCTTCCCAGGGAACACTGAAGCTTTCTTT. The encoded protein is CASTFPGNTEAFF.

This clonotype occurred many times. J is TRBJ2-5 and V is TRBV7-9, with D perhaps TRBD1 or TRBD2 (6 bases each). The CDR3 is 14 amino acids. V lost 5 bases and J 4 bases, leaving 14 bases between the germline ends. Germline V gives CDR1 SEHNR, CDR2 FQNEAQ (reference sequence). The CDR3 sequence: CASSAQQGGETQYF. The CDR3 DNA sequence: TGTGCCAGCAGCGCCCAACAGGGAGGAGAGACCCAGTACTTC.

This clonotype occurred a few times. This chain joins TRBV6-2 or TRBV6-3 and TRBJ1-1, with 8 positions matching TRBD1. The CDR3 consists of 14 residues. Germline assignment: CDR1 MNHEY and CDR2 SVGEGT. V trimming: 7 bases; J trimming: 1 base; junction bases outside the gene matches: 5. In DNA, the CDR3 is TGTGCCAGCAATCAGGGGACAGGGAACACTGAAGCTTTCTTT. Translation: CASNQGTGNTEAFF.

The rearrangement links TRBV15 to TRBJ2-7; D is undetermined. Germline V gene sequence: CDR1 LNHNV, CDR2 YYDKDF (reference sequence). The V and J ends lost 6 bases and 4 bases respectively, with 7 bases between them. The CDR3 is made up of 11 amino acids. CDR3 loop: CATRVSYEQYF. The CDR3 DNA sequence: TGTGCCACCAGGGTTTCATACGAGCAGTACTTC.

This clonotype was observed a handful of times. V is TRBV9 and J is TRBJ1-2; D is undetermined. The CDR3 length is 14 residues. CDR1 and CDR2 (germline): SGDLS, YYNGEE. V lost 3 bases to trimming and J lost 3 bases, with 12 bases between them. The CDR3 sequence is CASSATEYHYGYTF. The DNA for the CDR3 is TGTGCCAGCAGCGCCACCGAGTACCACTATGGCTACACCTTC.

The gene calls are TRBV9 and TRBJ2-1; TRBD2 agrees at 10 bases. The CDR3 extends over 17 amino acids. CDR1 is SGDLS and CDR2 is YYNGEE in the germline V gene. V dropped 0 bases and J dropped 8; count of bases not matched to a gene: 11. CDR3 coding DNA: TGTGCCAGCAGCGTAGCTACGGGGAGCGGGGGGGCCCATGAGCAGTTCTTC. It specifies CASSVATGSGGAHEQFF.

The V and J genes are TRBV20-1 and TRBJ2-3; 9 bases match TRBD2. The CDR3 totals 14 residues. The V and J ends lost 3 bases and 3 bases, in that order; junction bases with no gene match: 4. Germline V CDR1 and CDR2: DFQATT, SNEGSKA (reference sequence). CDR3 in amino acids: CSARGLAGTDTQYF. The CDR3 DNA sequence: TGCAGTGCTAGGGGGCTAGCGGGAACAGATACGCAGTATTTT.

This chain links TRBV24-1 with TRBJ2-1; 7 positions match TRBD2. Germline values: CDR1 KGHDR, CDR2 SFDVKD. The junction had 6 bases not matched to a gene; V was cut back by 6 bases and J by 2 bases. CDR3 length equals 15 residues. CDR3 coding DNA: TGTGCCACCAGTAACAGCGGGATTGCCTACAATGAGCAGTTCTTC. Its translation is CATSNSGIAYNEQFF.

This clonotype was picked up a small number of times. The rearrangement joins TRBV6-2 or TRBV6-3 to TRBJ1-4; no definite D call. This CDR3 is built from 11 residues. Germline V gene sequence: CDR1 MNHEY, CDR2 SVGEGT. V was pared by 7 bases and J by 6 bases, with 6 bases between. CDR3 residues: CASKFDEKLFF. The CDR3 region has the DNA TGTGCCAGCAAGTTTGATGAAAAACTGTTTTTT.

This chain uses TRBV2 with TRBJ2-3, with 10 positions matching TRBD2. The germline gives CDR1 SNHLY, CDR2 FYNNEI. This CDR3 comprises 19 residues. The junction had 20 bases not matched to a gene; V was cut back by 8 bases and J by 3 bases. CDR3: CASDISPRLAGEGTDTQYF. The CDR3 DNA reads TGTGCCAGCGATATTAGTCCCCGGCTAGCGGGAGAAGGTACAGATACGCAGTATTTT. Using reference TRBV2 and TRBJ2-3 for the parts outside the CDR3, the full variable domain is EPEVTQTPSHQVTQMGQEVILRCVPISNHLYFYWYRQILGQKVEFLVSFYNNEISEKSEIFDDQFSVERPDGSNFTLKIRSTKLEDSAMYFCASDISPRLAGEGTDTQYFGPGTRLTVL.

The chain recombines TRBV9 with TRBJ1-6; D is unresolved. V was shortened by 3 bases and J by 8 bases, with 18 bases between the two germline ends. The CDR3 is 16 amino acids. Germline V gene sequence: CDR1 SGDLS, CDR2 YYNGEE. The CDR3 region has the DNA TGTGCCAGCAGCGACGGAGGGCGGGTAGATGATTCACCCCTCCACTTT. Translated: CASSDGGRVDDSPLHF.

The J gene is TRBJ1-2, the V gene TRBV7-2, with unresolved D. The V end lost 2 bases, the J end lost 0 bases, and 19 bases lay between the germline ends. The germline CDR1 and CDR2 sequences are SGHTA and FQGNSA. The CDR3 is 18 residues long. The DNA for the CDR3 is TGTGCCAGCAGCTTAATCCCCGCAGGTAGAGAAACTAACTATGGCTACACCTTC. This translates into CASSLIPAGRETNYGYTF.

This clonotype was detected many times. This chain joins TRBV4-1 and TRBJ1-2, with 9 bases aligning to TRBD1. The V gene end was trimmed by 1 base and the J gene end by 4 bases; junction bases not matched to a gene: 1. The CDR3 sequence is 14 residues long. Germline assignment: CDR1 MGHRA and CDR2 YSYEKL. The CDR3 loop reads CASSQGQGVYGYTF. Written as DNA, the CDR3 is TGCGCCAGCAGCCAAGGACAGGGGGTCTATGGCTACACCTTC.

This clonotype was counted a few times. This sequence joins TRBV14 and TRBJ2-7; TRBD1 or TRBD2 may be the D gene (5 bases each). Germline values: CDR1 SGHDN, CDR2 FVKESK. V was shortened by 4 bases and J by 7 bases, with 14 bases between the two germline ends. The CDR3 loop spans 13 amino acids. DNA for the CDR3: TGTGCCAGCAGCCGCCGGGACCTCTTAGAGCAGTACTTC. It yields the protein CASSRRDLLEQYF.